The 7 T cell receptor beta chains below all came from one sample that was sequenced in a study of blood T cells in healthy people across ages. Primers used in a second PCR of about 6 to 11 cycles were a sample-barcoded 5' primer and a J-beta primer mix. TCRdb reprocessed the 5' RACE reads via MiXCR and lists one record per CDR3 protein. The sample includes about a million distinct CDR3 sequences, just over 50% seen only once; the top ten take 20% to 25%. Sample: blood. These receptor sequences come from a woman aged 55-69 years in good health.

This clonotype appeared once. This chain joins TRBV2 and TRBJ2-5, with 10 bases matching TRBD2. The DNA end lines up better with TRBJ2-7; the J call may be wrong. The CDR3 has 15 amino acids. Germline CDR1 reads SNHLY; CDR2 reads FYNNEI. The chain's CDR3 is CASTLAGESYGEQYF. The CDR3 DNA is TGTGCCAGCACTCTAGCGGGAGAGTCATATGGCGAGCAGTACTTC.

V and J are TRBV19 and TRBJ2-5; 9 bases line up with TRBD1. The tail of the sequence fits TRBJ2-7 better, so the J call may be wrong. The CDR3 is 14 residues long. Germline-derived CDR1 and CDR2 are LNHDA and SQIVND (reference sequence). The chain's CDR3 is CASSRGQGVGEQYF. The CDR3 nucleotides are TGTGCCAGTAGTAGGGGACAGGGCGTTGGCGAGCAGTACTTC.

CDR3 coding DNA: TGTGCCAGCAGTTACCTGATCTTGGAGAACGAGCAGTACTTC. This encodes CASSYLILENEQYF. V and J are TRBV6-2 or TRBV6-3 and TRBJ2-4; D gene unclear. The DNA end is more similar to TRBJ2-7, so the J call may be wrong. CDR3 length: 14 residues. Germline lookup yields CDR1 MNHEY and CDR2 SVGEGT.

The chain uses TRBV27 and TRBJ2-1, with 8 bases fitting TRBD2. The CDR3 totals 16 residues. Germline CDR1 reads MNHEY; CDR2 reads SMNVEV (reference sequence). V dropped 4 bases and J dropped 0; count of bases not matched to a gene: 5. CDR3 loop: CASSSLTSASYNEQFF. The CDR3, as DNA: TGTGCCAGCAGTTCTTTGACTAGCGCCTCCTACAATGAGCAGTTCTTC.

In this sample, this clonotype turned up a few times. This chain connects TRBV28 to TRBJ2-5, with D perhaps matching TRBD1 or TRBD2 (7 bases each). The DNA end lines up better with TRBJ2-7; the J call may be wrong. The CDR3 contains 14 residues. Germline V gives CDR1 MDHEN, CDR2 SYDVKM. Here the CDR3 reads CASIMGGGQFEQYF. The DNA of the CDR3 is TGTGCCAGCATCATGGGAGGGGGCCAGTTCGAGCAGTACTTC.

The chain carries TRBV28 and TRBJ1-2, with D possibly being TRBD1 (6 bases). The V gene lost 8 bases and the J gene lost 4 bases, with 11 bases spanning the gap. CDR3 length: 12 amino acids. Germline V gene data show CDR1 as MDHEN and CDR2 as SYDVKM. The CDR3 region has the DNA TGTGCCAGCGGAGCACAGGGCTATGGCTACACCTTC. Translating it yields CASGAQGYGYTF.

Concerning this clonotype itself: This may stem from a read error, because a much larger clone lies one nucleotide away. V is TRBV27 and J is TRBJ2-7, with D perhaps matching TRBD2 (5 bases). Germline V gene lookup returns CDR1 MNHEY and CDR2 SMNVEV (reference sequence). This CDR3 is built from 12 residues. CDR3 DNA sequence: TGTACCAGCAGTTTACCCCGGGGCGAGCAGTACTTC. This translates into CTSSLPRGEQYF.